This T cell receptor beta chain derives from a study of OX40 agonist ivuxolimab in advanced cancers. Overall study: Patients' therapy was ivuxolimab, an antibody that acts as an agonist of OX40 (CD134).

In regard to this clone: Its antigen is unknown.

Study results and limitations: Clonal expansion by week 6 occurred in CD4+ and CD8+ blood T cells (at 0.1 to 3.0 mg/kg).

Germline CDR1 and CDR2: SQVTM and ANQGSEA. The CDR3 extends over 13 amino acids. V shed 7 bases and J shed 6 bases, with 18 bases lying between them. Sequencing used immunoSEQ multiplex PCR; TCRdb keeps in-frame clones, though not all of them. The data show over 50,000 clones, roughly 90% seen once. The source material was CD4+ or CD8+ T cells sorted from blood, sampled in a trial of the OX40 agonist ivuxolimab. The receptor was derived from an adult with an advanced solid tumor such as melanoma, head and neck, liver or kidney cancer. This chain links TRBV29-1 with TRBJ1-1, with a possible D match to TRBD1 (5 bases). CDR3 sequence reads: CSARGGVRAEAFF. The CDR3 nucleotides are TGCAGCGCACGAGGAGGGGTTCGCGCTGAAGCTTTCTTT.